Each of the 28 T cell receptor beta chains below was sequenced from the same sample in a study of cytomegalovirus exposure and HLA in healthy donors. PCR employed 60 Vbeta and 13 Jbeta primers. Data came from immunoSEQ multiplex PCR; TCRdb stores just in-frame clones and leaves some out. Among around 160,000 clones, more than 70% were seen once, and the ten largest hold less than 5.5%. Sequencing was performed on PBMCs. These receptors all come from a male donor in good health and CMV-seronegative.

This clone was seen a handful of times. The V and J genes are TRBV23-1 and TRBJ2-7, with TRBD2 as a possible D gene (5 bases). TRBV23-1 is placed among ORFs of uncertain function. With 1 base removed from V and 11 bases from J, the gap between germline ends came to 12 bases. The length of the CDR3 is 12 residues. The chain's CDR3 is CASSQLVGVKYF. CDR3 in DNA: TGCGCCAGCAGTCAATTAGTCGGGGTGAAGTACTTC.

This rearrangement joins TRBV10-1 to TRBJ2-7; 7 positions agree with TRBD2. The germline gives CDR1 WNHNN, CDR2 SYGVQD (reference sequence). This CDR3 has 12 residues. Trimming took 4 bases from V and 7 from J; bases not matched to a gene: 4. DNA of the CDR3: TGCGCCAGCAGTGTTGGGGGGGGTGAGCAGTACTTC. This translates into CASSVGGGEQYF.

The gene calls are TRBV6-1 and TRBJ1-2, with TRBD1 matching over 8 bases. Germline CDR1 and CDR2: MNHNS and SASEGT. This CDR3 is built from 12 residues. J was trimmed by 10 bases and V by 3 bases; bases with no gene match: 4. The DNA of the CDR3 is TGTGCCAGCAGTGACCGGACAGGGTACTACACCTTC. It codes for CASSDRTGYYTF.

The chain joins TRBV6-5 to TRBJ1-5; 7 bases line up with TRBD1. There are 15 residues in the CDR3. The J segment lost 2 bases and the V segment lost 6 bases, leaving 7 bases of the junction unmatched. CDR1 and CDR2 (germline): MNHEY, SVGAGI. This CDR3 is CASRQQGTGNQPQHF. The CDR3 DNA reads TGTGCCAGCAGACAACAGGGGACGGGCAATCAGCCCCAGCATTTT.

The chain is built from TRBV27 and TRBJ1-1; the D is unclear. Trimming pared 0 bases from V and 0 bases from J, leaving 5 bases between. This CDR3 region has 14 residues. Germline assignment: CDR1 MNHEY and CDR2 SMNVEV (reference sequence). The CDR3 protein is CASSLSAMNTEAFF. Written as DNA, the CDR3 is TGTGCCAGCAGTTTATCAGCCATGAACACTGAAGCTTTCTTT.

The genes are TRBV4-1 and TRBJ2-7; possibly TRBD2 for D (6 bases). This CDR3 has 13 amino acids. Germline CDR1 is MGHRA and CDR2 is YSYEKL. Trimming left V 4 bases short and J 0 bases short, with 7 bases between. In nucleotides, the CDR3 is TGCGCCAGCAGCCGGGGGGTCTCCTACGAGCAGTACTTC. This codes for CASSRGVSYEQYF.

The J gene is TRBJ2-5, the V gene TRBV7-2; D not certain. Trimming took off 1 base at V and 1 base at J, with 4 bases between the two ends. CDR1 and CDR2 (germline): SGHTA, FQGNSA. This CDR3 comprises 13 residues. In DNA, the CDR3 is TGTGCCAGCAGCTTAGGAGGCCAAGAGACCCAGTACTTC. The encoded protein is CASSLGGQETQYF. Supplemented by reference TRBV7-2 and TRBJ2-5, the full variable domain reads GAGVSQSPSNKVTEKGKDVELRCDPISGHTALYWYRQSLGQGLEFLIYFQGNSAPDKSGLPSDRFSAERTGGSVSTLTIQRTQQEDSAVYLCASSLGGQETQYFGPGTRLLVL.

The chain joins TRBV25-1 to TRBJ2-1; D uncertain. V lost 4 bases to trimming and J lost 10 bases, with 14 bases between them. CDR1 MGHDK and CDR2 SYGVNS come from the germline V gene. The CDR3 totals 13 residues. The CDR3: CASSGNGPWEQFF. The CDR3 DNA reads TGTGCCAGCAGTGGTAATGGGCCCTGGGAGCAGTTCTTC. The complete variable domain, with remaining parts taken from reference TRBV25-1 and TRBJ2-1, reads EADIYQTPRYLVIGTGKKITLECSQTMGHDKMYWYQQDPGMELHLIHYSYGVNSTEKGDLSSESTVSRIRTEHFPLTLESARPSHTSQYLCASSGNGPWEQFFGPGTRLTVL.

V gene TRBV7-3 combines with J gene TRBJ2-6, with a possible D match to TRBD1 (6 bases). V lost 6 bases and J 1 base, leaving 10 bases between the germline ends. CDR3 length equals 15 residues. Germline values: CDR1 SGHTA, CDR2 FQGTGA. The CDR3 region is CASRPQGSGANVLTF. CDR3 nucleotide sequence: TGTGCCAGCAGGCCACAGGGATCTGGGGCCAACGTCCTGACTTTC.

This clone was seen once. This sequence joins TRBV2 and TRBJ2-2, with D possibly TRBD1 on 5 matching bases. The V end was cut by 7 bases, the J end by 4 bases, with 19 bases between. This CDR3 has 16 amino acids. CDR1 and CDR2 from the germline V gene are SNHLY and FYNNEI. This CDR3 reads CASKPGHIRVTGELFF. CDR3 coding DNA: TGTGCCAGCAAGCCTGGACACATAAGGGTCACCGGGGAGCTGTTTTTT.

This clone has just one count. The chain employs TRBV5-1 and TRBJ1-2, with a tentative D call TRBD1 (5 bases). V shed 4 bases and J shed 3 bases, with 13 bases lying between them. Germline CDR1 is SGHRS and CDR2 is YFSETQ. This CDR3 is 14 amino acids long. CDR3 loop: CASSTRTGDYGYTF. CDR3 coding DNA: TGCGCCAGCAGCACCAGGACGGGGGACTATGGCTACACCTTC.

This chain links TRBV30 with TRBJ1-3; D unclear. CDR3 length equals 15 residues. The V end lost 1 base, the J end lost 0 bases, and 10 bases lay between the germline ends. The germline gives CDR1 GTSNPN, CDR2 SVGIG (reference sequence). The CDR3 here is CAWSDGLNSGNTIYF. As DNA, the CDR3 is TGTGCCTGGAGTGATGGACTGAACTCTGGAAACACCATATATTTT. Drawing the rest from reference TRBV30 and TRBJ1-3, the complete variable domain is SQTIHQWPATLVQPVGSPLSLECTVEGTSNPNLYWYRQAAGRGLQLLFYSVGIGQISSEVPQNLSASRPQDRQFILSSKKLLLSDSGFYLCAWSDGLNSGNTIYFGEGSWLTVV.

V and J are TRBV6-5 and TRBJ1-6; D unresolved. Germline assignment: CDR1 MNHEY and CDR2 SVGAGI. The germline V and J ends were trimmed by 0 bases and 7 bases, with 13 bases remaining between them. This CDR3 comprises 16 residues. The CDR3 nucleotides are TGTGCCAGCAGTTACTCCGGCGGTCTAGAAAATTCACCCCTCCACTTT. Protein sequence: CASSYSGGLENSPLHF.

This clone was observed a few times. The chain employs TRBV19 and TRBJ2-4, with D maybe TRBD1 (5 bases). Germline V gives CDR1 LNHDA, CDR2 SQIVND (reference sequence). This CDR3 has 13 amino acids. The V gene lost 5 bases and the J gene lost 7 bases, with 12 bases spanning the gap. The CDR3 coding sequence is TGTGCCAGTAGTGACAGCGCCCGGAACATTCAGTACTTC. Encoded protein: CASSDSARNIQYF. The full variable domain, its missing parts supplied by reference TRBV19 and TRBJ2-4, is DGGITQSPKYLFRKEGQNVTLSCEQNLNHDAMYWYRQDPGQGLRLIYYSQIVNDFQKGDIAEGYSVSREKKESFPLTVTSAQKNPTAFYLCASSDSARNIQYFGAGTRLSVL.

This chain links TRBV6-6 with TRBJ1-5, with 7 bases lining up with TRBD1. The junction had 10 bases not matched to a gene; V was cut back by 8 bases and J by 0 bases. The germline gives CDR1 MNHNY, CDR2 SVGAGI (reference sequence). This CDR3 has 16 residues. The chain's CDR3 is CASGAGGGTSNQPQHF. In DNA, the CDR3 is TGTGCCAGCGGAGCAGGGGGTGGAACTAGCAATCAGCCCCAGCATTTT.

This clone was seen a few times. The J gene is TRBJ1-5, the V gene TRBV5-8; D is undetermined. The CDR3 has 15 residues. Germline CDR1 and CDR2: SGHTS and YDEGEE. The germline V and J ends were trimmed by 1 base and 4 bases, with 12 bases remaining between them. CDR3 in DNA: TGTGCCAGCAGCTTGTTTGCCGGGAGTAATCAGCCCCAGCATTTT. Its translation: CASSLFAGSNQPQHF.

The genes are TRBV7-2 and TRBJ2-3, with D perhaps matching TRBD1 (6 bases). The germline V gene has CDR1 SGHTA and CDR2 FQGNSA. CDR3 size: 16 residues. V was pared by 5 bases and J by 2 bases, with 17 bases between. For the CDR3, the DNA is TGTGCCAGCAGCCAGATTGGGGGCCCGATCACAGATACGCAGTATTTT. Translating it yields CASSQIGGPITDTQYF.

This clone was observed a few times. The gene calls are TRBV7-9 and TRBJ2-3, with TRBD1 matching 11 bases. The V and J ends lost 4 bases and 5 bases, in that order; junction bases with no gene match: 2. The CDR3 loop spans 14 amino acids. Germline values: CDR1 SEHNR, CDR2 FQNEAQ (reference sequence). The DNA of the CDR3 is TGTGCCAGCAGCTGGACAGGGGGCGAAGATACGCAGTATTTT. It translates to CASSWTGGEDTQYF.

This clone has just one count. This chain joins TRBV6-5 and TRBJ1-2; D not certain. The CDR3 contains 14 residues. The V gene's germline CDR1 is MNHEY and CDR2 SVGAGI. The V end was cut by 6 bases, the J end by 0 bases, with 11 bases between. The CDR3 region is CASRLGQANYGYTF. The CDR3 DNA is TGTGCCAGCAGGCTGGGTCAGGCTAACTATGGCTACACCTTC.

This chain uses TRBV27 with TRBJ1-2; D perhaps matches TRBD1 (5 bases). V was clipped by 5 bases and J by 7 bases, with 20 bases between them. Germline V CDR1 and CDR2: MNHEY, SMNVEV (reference sequence). The length of the CDR3 is 15 residues. The CDR3 here is CASSQDRSPGFGYTF. The DNA for the CDR3 is TGTGCCAGCAGTCAAGACAGATCACCAGGGTTTGGCTACACCTTC.

The chain uses TRBV5-8 and TRBJ2-6; D gene uncertain. CDR1 is SGHTS and CDR2 is YDEGEE in the germline V gene. Trimming removed 0 bases at V and 0 bases at J, with 4 bases between. The CDR3 extends over 15 amino acids. The CDR3 bases are TGTGCCAGCAGCTTGGGACACTCTGGGGCCAACGTCCTGACTTTC. As protein: CASSLGHSGANVLTF. Looking up the rest from reference TRBV5-8 and TRBJ2-6 gives the full variable domain: EAGVTQSPTHLIKTRGQQATLRCSPISGHTSVYWYQQALGLGLQFLLWYDEGEERNRGNFPPRFSGRQFPNYSSELNVNALELEDSALYLCASSLGHSGANVLTFGAGSRLTVL.

The V gene is TRBV7-6, the J gene TRBJ2-5; no clear D. This CDR3 has 11 residues. CDR1 and CDR2 from the germline V gene are SGHVS and FNYEAQ. The ends were cut back, 4 bases at V and 3 bases at J, with 3 bases in the middle. The CDR3 loop is CASSSKETQYF. As DNA, the CDR3 is TGTGCCAGCAGCTCTAAAGAGACCCAGTACTTC.

The chain carries TRBV4-1 and TRBJ2-3, with TRBD2 matching 7 bases. The CDR3 sequence is 14 residues long. J lost 2 bases, V lost 2 bases, and 1 base had no gene match. Germline assignment: CDR1 MGHRA and CDR2 YSYEKL. The CDR3 nucleotides are TGCGCCAGCAGCCAAAGCGGGACCACAGATACGCAGTATTTT. Translating it yields CASSQSGTTDTQYF.

The chain carries TRBV7-8 and TRBJ1-3, with D perhaps matching TRBD1 (5 bases). This CDR3 has 14 amino acids. V was trimmed by 5 bases and J by 3 bases, leaving 11 bases between them. Germline V gene lookup returns CDR1 SGHVS and CDR2 FQNEAQ. The CDR3 DNA is TGTGCCAGCAGCACACGGGGGGATGGAAACACCATATATTTT. Its translation is CASSTRGDGNTIYF.

This sequence joins TRBV15 and TRBJ1-6, with TRBD1 as a possible D gene (5 bases). V was clipped by 1 base and J by 5 bases, with 9 bases between them. Germline assignment: CDR1 LNHNV and CDR2 YYDKDF (reference sequence). This CDR3 comprises 15 residues. The CDR3 loop is CATSRGIGDNSPLHF. The CDR3 DNA sequence: TGTGCCACCAGCAGAGGAATAGGGGATAATTCACCCCTCCACTTT.

J is TRBJ1-2 and V is TRBV5-4, with D possibly TRBD1 on 6 matching bases. CDR3 size: 14 residues. V lost 4 bases and J lost 4, with 14 bases in between. CDR1 and CDR2 (germline): SGHNT, YYREEE (reference sequence). The CDR3 DNA reads TGTGCCAGCAGCGGTGGACAGATTCTCTATGGCTACACCTTC. It encodes CASSGGQILYGYTF.

The V and J genes are TRBV5-1 and TRBJ2-1; 8 positions match TRBD2. The CDR3 is 14 residues long. Germline lookup yields CDR1 SGHRS and CDR2 YFSETQ. The J segment lost 10 bases and the V segment lost 4 bases, leaving 10 bases of the junction unmatched. The CDR3 sequence is CASSPSGGYREQFF. The CDR3 bases are TGCGCCAGCAGCCCAAGCGGGGGTTACCGCGAGCAGTTCTTC. Looking up the rest from reference TRBV5-1 and TRBJ2-1 gives the full variable domain: KAGVTQTPRYLIKTRGQQVTLSCSPISGHRSVSWYQQTPGQGLQFLFEYFSETQRNKGNFPGRFSGRQFSNSRSEMNVSTLELGDSALYLCASSPSGGYREQFFGPGTRLTVL.

CDR3 in amino acids: CASSQDVLAGNTGELFF. CDR3 in DNA: TGCGCCAGCAGCCAAGATGTCCTAGCGGGGAACACCGGGGAGCTGTTTTTT. The rearrangement uses TRBV4-3 and TRBJ2-2, with 8 bases identical to TRBD2. Germline V CDR1 and CDR2: LGHNA, YSLEER. CDR3 length: 17 residues. Trimming at V came to 0 bases and at J to 1 base, leaving 4 bases not matched to a gene.